This T cell receptor beta chain was recorded in a study of blood T cells in healthy people across ages. This CDR3 comprises 14 residues. Germline V gives CDR1 SGHRS, CDR2 YFSETQ. The second PCR ran roughly 7 to 11 cycles with a sample-barcoded 5' primer and J-beta primers. TCRdb analysed the 5' RACE reads with MiXCR anew, one entry per CDR3 protein. The sample yields 1.5 million to 2 million distinct CDR3 sequences, roughly 30% seen once. Each sample yielded at least 6 million isolated PBMCs. Total RNA was isolated from each sample in quantities of at least 5 micrograms. Notes on this clonotype: Its cognate antigen is unknown. At one of its ends the junction is not consistent with the germline gene, which may arise from a read error.

Study results and caveats: Naive T cell percentage showed a strong correlation with the diversity of TCR beta.

The sequenced sample consisted of blood. The chain links TRBV5-1 to TRBJ2-3; D may be TRBD1 (5 bases). The sequence came from a woman between 25 and 40 years old in good health. The CDR3 DNA sequence: TGCGCCGGCAGCTTGGCAGGGTTTGTGGATACGCAGTATTTT. It yields the protein CAGSLAGFVDTQYF.